The 15 T cell receptor beta chains below all came from one sample that was sequenced in a study of T cell repertoires in cytomegalovirus infection. Using its own MiXCR run on the reads, TCRdb lists one record per CDR3 protein. The table records 230,000 or so distinct CDR3 sequences, about 17% of them present only once. Material: CD8+ T cells from PBMCs. Receptors originate from a human donor in good health (CMV status not recorded). Some clones in this sample may be carry-over from other donors' samples.

The chain is built from TRBV29-1 and TRBJ1-2; tentative D call: TRBD1 (5 bases). Trimming stripped 4 bases from V and 4 bases from J, with 10 bases between. The germline V gene has CDR1 SQVTM and CDR2 ANQGSEA. CDR3 length: 12 residues. CDR3 loop: CSVGGESYGYTF. The CDR3 DNA is TGCAGCGTTGGGGGGGAGAGCTATGGCTACACCTTC.

As to this clonotype: With a much larger clone just one base away, this may be a read error. The chain joins TRBV6-5 to TRBJ1-5; no reliable D call. This CDR3 comprises 15 residues. Germline assignment: CDR1 MNHEY and CDR2 SVGAGI. This CDR3 reads CVSSYGSDSNQPQHF. In DNA, the CDR3 is TGTGTCAGCAGTTACGGTTCAGATAGCAATCAGCCCCAGCATTTT.

This chain uses TRBV6-1 with TRBJ1-2; D call uncertain. Germline assignment: CDR1 MNHNS and CDR2 SASEGT. This CDR3 contains 16 residues. V dropped 8 bases and J dropped 3 bases, with 22 bases sitting between them. CDR3 DNA sequence: TGTGCCAGCCGATTAGTGAGGATGATAAACGACTATGGCTACACCTTC. Translation: CASRLVRMINDYGYTF.

This clonotype was detected many times. This sequence joins TRBV12-5 and TRBJ1-2; 7 positions match TRBD1. The length of the CDR3 is 14 residues. Germline V gives CDR1 LGHNT, CDR2 FRNRAP. J lost 5 bases, V lost 6 bases, and 9 bases had no gene match. The CDR3 DNA is TGTGCTAGTGGCATCATGGACAGGTCGTATGGCTACACCTTC. It specifies CASGIMDRSYGYTF.

This clonotype was found a few times. The CDR3 region has the DNA TGCGCCAGCAGTGAGACCTTACGCCGATATGGCTACACCTTC. Amino acid sequence: CASSETLRRYGYTF. The chain employs TRBV10-2 and TRBJ1-2, with D unclear. CDR3 length: 14 residues. The germline V and J ends were trimmed by 2 bases and 5 bases, with 12 bases remaining between them. Germline V gives CDR1 WSHSY, CDR2 SAAADI.

This rearrangement joins TRBV27 to TRBJ2-1, with a possible D match to TRBD1 (6 bases). Trimming cost V 5 bases and J 11 bases, with 19 bases left between them. CDR3 length: 14 residues. The germline gives CDR1 MNHEY, CDR2 SMNVEV (reference sequence). This chain's CDR3 is CASSPPSGRDKQFF. The CDR3 bases are TGTGCCAGCAGTCCCCCCTCGGGCAGGGACAAGCAGTTCTTC.

The chain couples TRBV11-2 to TRBJ2-7; D is unclear. The germline V gene encodes CDR1 SGHAT and CDR2 FQNNGV. CDR3 length equals 15 residues. The V end lost 0 bases, the J end lost 5 bases, and 14 bases lay between the germline ends. CDR3 nucleotides: TGTGCCAGCAGCTTAGATGGCTCGGATTGGGACGAGCAGTACTTC. Its protein is CASSLDGSDWDEQYF.

This clonotype has ten or more counts. V and J are TRBV6-2 or TRBV6-3 and TRBJ1-5; D is unclear. Germline values: CDR1 MNHEY, CDR2 SVGEGT. The CDR3 spans 16 residues. Deletions cut 4 bases from V and 0 bases from J, with 13 bases between. CDR3 sequence: CASSFDNGPSNQPQHF. The CDR3 region has the DNA TGTGCCAGCAGTTTCGACAATGGGCCTAGCAATCAGCCCCAGCATTTT.

This clonotype was seen more than once but under ten times. The chain has TRBV27 and TRBJ1-4; D remains ambiguous. Germline values: CDR1 MNHEY, CDR2 SMNVEV (reference sequence). Trimming removed 6 bases from V and 10 bases from J, with 12 bases in between. The CDR3 runs to 12 residues. CDR3: CASSPGRGKLFF. The CDR3 nucleotides read TGTGCCAGCAGCCCCGGACGGGGAAAACTGTTTTTT.

In this sample, this clonotype turned up a few times. V is TRBV19 and J is TRBJ2-3, with TRBD1 as a possible D gene (7 bases). This CDR3 contains 18 residues. V was trimmed by 4 bases and J by 2 bases, leaving 22 bases between them. The germline CDR1 and CDR2 sequences are LNHDA and SQIVND (reference sequence). CDR3 bases: TGTGCCAGTAGTACCCCGGAGGGGCGGAGGGGGCTCACAGATACGCAGTATTTT. Encoded protein: CASSTPEGRRGLTDTQYF.

This clonotype came up many times. The chain has TRBV28 and TRBJ1-2; 8 bases are a match to TRBD1. The J segment lost 4 bases and the V segment lost 7 bases, leaving 8 bases of the junction unmatched. Germline V gene lookup returns CDR1 MDHEN and CDR2 SYDVKM. The CDR3 extends over 14 amino acids. CDR3 in amino acids: CASKNPGTGYGYTF. Here the CDR3 DNA reads TGTGCCAGCAAGAACCCCGGGACAGGCTATGGCTACACCTTC.

The J gene is TRBJ1-1, the V gene TRBV12-3 or TRBV12-4; weak D call: TRBD1 (5 bases). The V and J ends lost 3 bases and 4 bases respectively, with 12 bases between them. The CDR3 runs 14 residues. CDR3 loop: CASSFGGASTEAFF. The CDR3 nucleotides are TGTGCCAGCAGTTTCGGGGGAGCAAGCACTGAAGCTTTCTTT.

This clonotype has a count of ten or more. The J gene is TRBJ2-7, the V gene TRBV7-9; 8 bases are a match to TRBD1. This CDR3 contains 12 residues. V was clipped by 5 bases and J by 6 bases; unmatched bases: 3. Germline CDR1 reads SEHNR; CDR2 reads FQNEAQ (reference sequence). Written as DNA, the CDR3 is TGTGCCAGCAGCCCGGGACAGGCCGAGCAGTACTTC. Residues: CASSPGQAEQYF.

This clonotype was recorded many times. The chain couples TRBV11-2 to TRBJ1-1, with D possibly being TRBD1 (5 bases). Germline-derived CDR1 and CDR2 are SGHAT and FQNNGV. V was clipped by 1 base and J by 4 bases, with 13 bases between them. The CDR3 consists of 15 residues. This CDR3 reads CASSLGAGWRTEAFF. In nucleotides, the CDR3 is TGTGCCAGCAGCTTAGGGGCAGGGTGGCGCACTGAAGCTTTCTTT.

This clonotype appeared many times. This chain joins TRBV15 and TRBJ2-5; unclear D gene. The germline V and J ends were trimmed by 5 bases and 2 bases, with 12 bases remaining between them. Germline CDR1 LNHNV, CDR2 YYDKDF (reference sequence). The CDR3 is 14 residues long. In DNA, the CDR3 is TGTGCCACCAGCTCCCGGGCAGAACAAGAGACCCAGTACTTC. Its translation is CATSSRAEQETQYF.